What follows are 26 T cell receptor beta chains derived from one specimen sequenced in a study of T-cell memory formation after mild COVID-19. TCRdb called the 5' RACE reads again in MiXCR, with one record for every CDR3 protein. Of about half a million distinct CDR3 sequences in the sample, about 18% are singletons; the top ten hold about 12%. Sequenced sample: PBMCs or a T cell subset sorted from them (not recorded which). These receptors all stem from an adult woman who had mild COVID-19 (a few samples of this study predate the infection). Cell type and time point are not known.

This clonotype showed up just a few times. The chain's CDR3 is CASSLEVIYEQYF. DNA for the CDR3: TGTGCCAGCAGCTTAGAAGTGATCTACGAGCAGTACTTC. This rearrangement joins TRBV7-6 to TRBJ2-7; D ambiguous. Germline CDR1 reads SGHVS; CDR2 reads FNYEAQ. V was shortened by 1 base and J by 3 bases, with 7 bases between the two germline ends. CDR3 size: 13 residues.

This clonotype was found a few times. This chain joins TRBV12-3 or TRBV12-4 and TRBJ1-2; 8 positions match TRBD1. V was clipped by 3 bases and J by 3 bases; unmatched bases: 12. This CDR3 contains 17 residues. The CDR3 region is CASSFWGRQGSYYGYTF. The CDR3 region has the DNA TGTGCCAGCAGTTTCTGGGGGAGACAGGGGTCCTACTATGGCTACACCTTC.

This clonotype was recorded a few times. V usage is TRBV7-9 and J usage is TRBJ2-1; D is ambiguous. Germline lookup yields CDR1 SEHNR and CDR2 FQNEAQ (reference sequence). V lost 5 bases to trimming and J lost 5 bases, with 7 bases between them. The CDR3 runs 12 residues. The CDR3 is CASSTQNNEQFF. CDR3 DNA: TGTGCCAGCAGCACTCAAAACAATGAGCAGTTCTTC.

This clonotype was detected only a few times. The V call is TRBV24-1, the J call TRBJ2-1; 8 bases agree with TRBD2. V lost 4 bases and J lost 11; bases outside the gene matches: 12. Germline CDR1 is KGHDR and CDR2 is SFDVKD. The CDR3 is 15 residues long. The CDR3 sequence: CATSDPGGVAGKQFF. CDR3 sequence (DNA): TGTGCCACCAGTGACCCAGGAGGGGTAGCGGGGAAGCAGTTCTTC.

The table lists this clonotype with many counts. The chain joins TRBV5-6 to TRBJ1-4, with D unclear. The germline V gene has CDR1 SGHDT and CDR2 YYEEEE. The length of the CDR3 is 15 residues. V dropped 1 base and J dropped 6 bases, with 13 bases sitting between them. The CDR3 DNA follows: TGTGCCAGCAGCTTGAGAAGGCCGAGGTATGAAAAACTGTTTTTT. Residues: CASSLRRPRYEKLFF.

The rearrangement joins TRBV4-1 to TRBJ2-3; D is undetermined. V lost 6 bases, J lost 4 bases, and 14 bases lay in between. CDR3 size: 14 residues. CDR1 MGHRA and CDR2 YSYEKL come from the germline V gene. CDR3 residues: CASSFRIGPDTQYF. In nucleotides, the CDR3 is TGCGCCAGCAGTTTTCGTATCGGCCCAGATACGCAGTATTTT.

The chain combines TRBV20-1 with TRBJ2-7; perhaps TRBD2 as D (5 bases). V dropped 5 bases and J dropped 3 bases, with 14 bases sitting between them. This CDR3 contains 13 residues. The germline V gene encodes CDR1 DFQATT and CDR2 SNEGSKA (reference sequence). The DNA of the CDR3 is TGCAGTGCTGAAACGGGGAGCGTCTACGAGCAGTACTTC. It encodes CSAETGSVYEQYF.

This clonotype came up a few times. The chain links TRBV12-3 or TRBV12-4 to TRBJ2-5; perhaps D is TRBD1 or TRBD2 (5 bases each). Deletions cut 6 bases from V and 0 bases from J, with 17 bases between. The CDR3 is made up of 16 amino acids. The DNA for the CDR3 is TGTGCCAGCAGCCTAACCGGGACGGGAAACCAAGAGACCCAGTACTTC. It yields the protein CASSLTGTGNQETQYF.

This clonotype was recorded many times. This chain links TRBV5-4 with TRBJ1-3; 9 bases align to TRBD1. This CDR3 is built from 18 residues. After removal of 6 bases from V and 2 bases from J, the junction contained 15 bases not matched to a gene. Germline V CDR1 and CDR2: SGHNT, YYREEE (reference sequence). DNA of the CDR3: TGTGCCAGCACCCTCCAAACCGGGACAGGGCCGACTGGAAACACCATATATTTT. The encoded protein is CASTLQTGTGPTGNTIYF. The whole variable domain, filled in from reference TRBV5-4 and TRBJ1-3, reads ETGVTQSPTHLIKTRGQQVTLRCSSQSGHNTVSWYQQALGQGPQFIFQYYREEENGRGNFPPRFSGLQFPNYSSELNVNALELDDSALYLCASTLQTGTGPTGNTIYFGEGSWLTVV.

This clonotype turned up a few times. This chain links TRBV12-3 or TRBV12-4 with TRBJ2-5, with D possibly being TRBD1 (5 bases). The CDR3 is 18 residues long. V lost 1 base and J 4 bases, leaving 22 bases between the germline ends. The CDR3 DNA follows: TGTGCCAGCAGTTTAGTGCTTTCAGGCAGGGTTGGGCTAGAGACCCAGTACTTC. This sequence encodes CASSLVLSGRVGLETQYF.

There are a few counts of this clonotype. The chain recombines TRBV4-3 with TRBJ2-1, with 10 nucleotides matching TRBD1. CDR1 LGHNA and CDR2 YSLEER come from the germline V gene. V dropped 3 bases and J dropped 5; count of bases not matched to a gene: 10. This CDR3 spans 17 amino acids. Here the CDR3 reads CASSQPLGQGRNNEQFF. Here the CDR3 DNA reads TGCGCCAGCAGCCAGCCCCTGGGACAGGGGAGGAACAATGAGCAGTTCTTC.

This clonotype occurred a few times. The chain joins TRBV10-3 to TRBJ1-6; D is unclear. Germline V CDR1 and CDR2: ENHRY, SYGVKD. V lost 3 bases and J lost 0, with 0 bases in between. The CDR3 is made up of 13 amino acids. CDR3 DNA: TGTGCCATCAGTGACTCCTATAATTCACCCCTCCACTTT. Translation gives CAISDSYNSPLHF.

Of note for this clonotype: Relative to the germline gene, one junction end is altered; a read error may explain this. The rearrangement joins TRBV6-2 or TRBV6-3 to TRBJ1-6, with a possible D match to TRBD1 (5 bases). The CDR3 is made up of 20 amino acids. The germline V gene encodes CDR1 MNHEY and CDR2 SVGEGT. The CDR3 loop reads CASSTGTPSPPSSYNSPLHF. CDR3 bases: TGTGCCAGCAGCACCGGGACGCCCAGCCCGCCTAGCTCCTATAATTCACCCCTCCACTTC.

At least ten counts were recorded for this clonotype. The gene calls are TRBV7-9 and TRBJ2-7, with 7 bases matching TRBD2. From germline, CDR1 is SEHNR and CDR2 FQNEAQ (reference sequence). This CDR3 spans 14 amino acids. V dropped 5 bases and J dropped 3; count of bases not matched to a gene: 7. CDR3 sequence reads: CASSQRLADYEQYF. The CDR3 DNA follows: TGTGCCAGCAGCCAACGACTAGCCGACTACGAGCAGTACTTC.

The sample holds many counts of this clonotype. V is TRBV3-1 and J is TRBJ2-1; TRBD2 matches at 9 bases. Germline-derived CDR1 and CDR2 are LGHDT and YNNKEL (reference sequence). With 1 base clipped from V and 3 bases from J, the junction kept 1 base outside the gene matches. CDR3 size: 15 residues. The CDR3 nucleotides read TGTGCCAGCAGCCAAGGACTAGCGGTCTACAATGAGCAGTTCTTC. Translated, it gives CASSQGLAVYNEQFF.

This clonotype was seen ten or more times. J is TRBJ2-3 and V is TRBV9; TRBD1 is a possible D gene (6 bases). Germline V gene lookup returns CDR1 SGDLS and CDR2 YYNGEE. Trimming left V 5 bases short and J 1 base short, with 20 bases between. The CDR3 has 17 residues. CDR3 in DNA: TGTGCCAGCAGTGATACAGGGTTACTGGGTGGCACAGATACGCAGTATTTT. Encoded protein: CASSDTGLLGGTDTQYF.

This clonotype showed up just a few times. The chain combines TRBV18 with TRBJ2-1; 9 positions agree with TRBD2. The CDR3 is 18 residues long. Germline assignment: CDR1 KGHSH and CDR2 LQKENI. Losses at the gene ends were 6 bases for V and 7 bases for J; bases not matched to a gene: 19. Here the CDR3 DNA reads TGTGCCAGCTCCCCCCCGGGGGCGGGAGGGCCGTCAAAAAATGAGCAGTTCTTC. It is translated as CASSPPGAGGPSKNEQFF.

This clonotype has only a few counts. The chain has TRBV9 and TRBJ2-4; D is possibly TRBD1 or TRBD2 (5 bases each). CDR3 size: 15 residues. Germline V gene data show CDR1 as SGDLS and CDR2 as YYNGEE. Trimming took 1 base from V and 8 from J, leaving 16 bases between them. The DNA for the CDR3 is TGTGCCAGCAGCGTATCACCGGAGACGGGGCACATTCAGTACTTC. Encoded protein: CASSVSPETGHIQYF.

This clonotype has more than one count but fewer than ten. The rearrangement uses TRBV12-3 or TRBV12-4 and TRBJ2-7; D could derive from TRBD1 or TRBD2 (6 bases each). CDR3 length: 15 residues. The ends were cut back, 2 bases at V and 4 bases at J, with 15 bases in the middle. CDR3 sequence (DNA): TGTGCCAGCAGTTTACGGGGGCGGTTTATGTACGAGCAGTACTTC. Its translation: CASSLRGRFMYEQYF.

V gene TRBV12-3 or TRBV12-4 combines with J gene TRBJ2-2; D is perhaps TRBD1 or TRBD2 (5 bases each). V was cut by 4 bases and J by 1 base, with 10 bases left in between. This CDR3 is built from 15 residues. As DNA, the CDR3 is TGTGCCAGCAGTTGGGGCGGGCTGAACACCGGGGAGCTGTTTTTT. This gives the protein CASSWGGLNTGELFF.

The gene calls are TRBV12-3 or TRBV12-4 and TRBJ1-2; a weak D match, TRBD1 (6 bases). The ends were cut back, 0 bases at V and 4 bases at J, with 18 bases in the middle. The length of the CDR3 is 17 residues. The CDR3 region has the DNA TGTGCCAGCAGTTTAGCCGAGGGCAGGGGACGAGGCTATGGCTACACCTTC. Translated, it gives CASSLAEGRGRGYGYTF.

This chain links TRBV27 with TRBJ2-3; TRBD1 matches 7 bases. Germline V gene data show CDR1 as MNHEY and CDR2 as SMNVEV (reference sequence). Germline trimming cut 3 bases from V and 3 bases from J; bases unmatched to any gene: 3. CDR3 length equals 14 residues. CDR3 nucleotide sequence: TGTGCCAGCAGTTTCGACAGGGCTACAGATACGCAGTATTTT. Translation gives CASSFDRATDTQYF.

The chain employs TRBV5-1 and TRBJ2-2; possibly TRBD1 for D (5 bases). This CDR3 comprises 14 residues. The germline gives CDR1 SGHRS, CDR2 YFSETQ. Trimming stripped 5 bases from V and 4 bases from J, with 12 bases between. The CDR3 is CASRFGASTGELFF. For the CDR3, the DNA is TGCGCCAGCAGATTTGGGGCAAGCACCGGGGAGCTGTTTTTT.

As regards this clonotype: A junction end diverges from the germline sequence, so it may reflect a read error. The chain has TRBV19 and TRBJ2-1; 11 bases are shared with TRBD2. Germline V gene sequence: CDR1 LNHDA, CDR2 SQIVND (reference sequence). The CDR3 sequence is 13 residues long. The CDR3 sequence: CVSSGRGYNEQFF. The CDR3 region has the DNA TGTGTCAGTAGCGGGAGGGGGTACAATGAGCAGTTCTTC.

This clonotype has ten or more counts. The chain is built from TRBV18 and TRBJ2-1, with 12 nucleotides matching TRBD2. The CDR3 runs 16 residues. Germline values: CDR1 KGHSH, CDR2 LQKENI. V shed 0 bases and J 6 bases; nucleotides not matched to a gene: 3. CDR3 sequence (DNA): TGTGCCAGCTCACCACCCGGACTAGCGGGAAGCAATGAGCAGTTCTTC. Its protein product is CASSPPGLAGSNEQFF.

This clonotype came up many times. J is TRBJ2-1 and V is TRBV18; D remains ambiguous. V was clipped by 6 bases and J by 4 bases, with 13 bases between them. Germline V gene lookup returns CDR1 KGHSH and CDR2 LQKENI. CDR3 size: 14 residues. In nucleotides, the CDR3 is TGTGCCAGCTCGCCATGGACGGGTTACAATGAGCAGTTCTTC. This codes for CASSPWTGYNEQFF.